This T cell receptor beta chain appears in the sequencing data of a study of blood T cell repertoires in COVID-19. Study-wide context: Specimens from acute and convalescent COVID-19 originated in the United States, Italy and Spain.

Seattle patients were enrolled while actively infected and followed longitudinally. Germline-derived CDR1 and CDR2 are SGHTA and FQGNSA. CDR3 length: 16 amino acids. V lost 1 base and J lost 1; bases outside the gene matches: 3. How the authors handled the data: Nucleated cell number was recorded as an estimate derived from reference gene primer amplification. TCRdb keeps only in-frame clones here, not all; method: immunoSEQ multiplex PCR. The D gene and trimming were derived from the DNA, and the V and J assignments and clone size from that table. The sample has some 300,000 clones, 89% seen once; the top ten hold over 1.5%.

The chain has TRBV7-2 and TRBJ2-3; 9 bases are a match to TRBD2. This sequence was found in a young woman with COVID-19, enrolled during active disease. The material sequenced was peripheral blood. The CDR3 reads CASSLVASGGTDTQYF. The CDR3 DNA is TGTGCCAGCAGCTTAGTGGCTAGCGGGGGCACAGATACGCAGTATTTT.